This T cell receptor beta chain is from a study of blood T cell repertoires in COVID-19. Across the study: Whether acute or convalescent, the COVID-19 samples came from the United States, Italy and Spain. T cells, B-cell-depleted T cells, or PBMCs supplied cDNA or gDNA.

TCRdb's copy holds only in-frame clones and misses some; the assay was immunoSEQ multiplex PCR. The top ten hold 1.9% of the sample, which has over 200,000 clones, roughly 90% seen once. Trimming cost V 1 base and J 3 bases; bases outside gene matches: 5. CDR1 is LNHDA and CDR2 is SQIVND in the germline V gene (reference sequence). This CDR3 region has 15 residues. Sequencing used peripheral blood. The sequence was collected from a man aged 35 to 55 with active or convalescent COVID-19. This rearrangement joins TRBV19 to TRBJ1-2; 7 bases map to TRBD1. The CDR3 is CASSIVGQEDYGYTF. CDR3 DNA sequence: TGTGCCAGTAGTATAGTAGGACAGGAGGACTATGGCTACACCTTC.